The T cell receptor (beta chain) described here comes from a study of blood T cell repertoires in COVID-19. Overall study context: Collection of acute and convalescent COVID-19 samples took place in the United States, Italy and Spain. The cDNA or gDNA used as material had been derived from T cells, B-cell-depleted T cells, or PBMCs.

Per the original methods: Reference gene primer amplification yielded estimated nucleated cell counts. Produced via immunoSEQ multiplex PCR; TCRdb's table is partial and in-frame only. V, J and clone size reflect that table, while D and trimming were determined from the DNA. This sample has over 75,000 clones, with more than 85% found just once. V was pared by 0 bases and J by 5 bases, with 8 bases between. Per the germline V gene, CDR1 is SGHAT and CDR2 is FQNNGV. The CDR3 runs to 14 residues. The specimen sequenced was peripheral blood. This chain uses TRBV11-2 with TRBJ2-1; D possibly corresponds to TRBD2 (5 bases). This receptor was identified in a human donor with active COVID-19. The donor label of this sample is uncertain. The chain's CDR3 is CASSLDRRHNEQFF. In DNA, the CDR3 is TGTGCCAGCAGCTTAGATCGGAGGCACAATGAGCAGTTCTTC.